Listed below are T cell receptor beta chains from one sample, sequenced in a study of cytomegalovirus exposure and HLA in healthy donors. Libraries were prepared by immunoSEQ multiplex PCR; TCRdb keeps only in-frame clonotypes and omits some of them. The specimen's table records approximately 110,000 clones. Sequencing was done on a sample of PBMCs. These TCRs come from a man aged 45-65 years in good health and CMV-seronegative. The CDR3 runs from the conserved cysteine through the conserved F or W. The order of the fields is V gene, D gene, J gene, CDR3 DNA, CDR3 protein. The D gene is left open where the match is weak.

>TRBV30|NA|TRBJ2-7
TGTGCCTGGAGTCGAACAGTTCGCGAGCAGTACTTC
CAWSRTVREQYF
>TRBV6-5|TRBD1|TRBJ1-1
TGTGCCAGCAGTTACCAGACAGGGGGTAGCACTGAAGCTTTCTTT
CASSYQTGGSTEAFF
>TRBV19|NA|TRBJ1-2
TGTGCCAGTAGTTCCGGACCACAGGAAGCTGGCTACACCTTC
CASSSGPQEAGYTF
>TRBV18|TRBD1|TRBJ1-6
TGTGCCAGCTCAGGGACAGGACTTAGCTCCTATAATTCACCCCTCCACTTT
CASSGTGLSSYNSPLHF
>TRBV15|NA|TRBJ2-1
TGTGCCACCAGCAGAGTAGGCGGGCGATACTACAATGAGCAGTTCTTC
CATSRVGGRYYNEQFF
>TRBV6-1|NA|TRBJ2-1
TGTGCCAGCAGTGAAGCTTTGTGGCTTTCCTACAATGAGCAGTTCTTC
CASSEALWLSYNEQFF
>TRBV18|NA|TRBJ1-3
TGTGCCAGCTCACCGCAGGGAAACTTTGGAAACACCATATATTTT
CASSPQGNFGNTIYF
>TRBV13|TRBD1|TRBJ1-1
TGTGCCAGCAGCTTAAACAGGGGGCCCAGCACTGAAGCTTTCTTT
CASSLNRGPSTEAFF
>TRBV11-2|NA|TRBJ2-3
TGTGCCAGCAGCTTAGCACTAGGAGGAACAGATACGCAGTATTTT
CASSLALGGTDTQYF
>TRBV2|TRBD2|TRBJ2-7
TGTGCCAGCAGCGGACTAGCGGGAGCTCAAGAGCAGTACTTC
CASSGLAGAQEQYF
>TRBV27|NA|TRBJ2-1
TGTGCCAGCAGTTACTTCAATGAGCAGTTCTTC
CASSYFNEQFF
>TRBV4-1|TRBD1|TRBJ2-7
TGCGCCAGCAGCCAAGATGGTGAGACAGGGATCTACTACGAGCAGTACTTC
CASSQDGETGIYYEQYF
>TRBV19|NA|TRBJ2-3
TGTGCCAGTAGTATTTACGGGGCAGATACGCAGTATTTT
CASSIYGADTQYF
>TRBV14|TRBD2|TRBJ2-5
TGTGCCAGCAGCCAAGGACTAGCGGGAAGGGAGACCCAGTACTTC
CASSQGLAGRETQYF
>TRBV7-8|NA|TRBJ1-4
TGTGCCAGCACCCAATCCCTGCAGGAAAGCGAAAAACTGTTTTTT
CASTQSLQESEKLFF
>TRBV6-6|NA|TRBJ1-3
TGTGCCAGCAGTCCAGAGGGGGGGACTGGAAACACCATATATTTT
CASSPEGGTGNTIYF
>TRBV18|NA|TRBJ2-7
TGTGCCAGCTCACCCCTGACAGGTGTCTACGAGCAGTACTTC
CASSPLTGVYEQYF
>TRBV5-6|NA|TRBJ1-5
TGTGCCAGCAGCTTTTCCGGGAACAATCAGCCCCAGCATTTT
CASSFSGNNQPQHF
>TRBV6-5|NA|TRBJ2-3
TGTGCCAGCAGTTACGCCAGGAGCACAGATACGCAGTATTTT
CASSYARSTDTQYF
>TRBV18|TRBD1|TRBJ1-1
TGTGCCAGCTCACCCTGGACAGGAGAGAACACTGAAGCTTTCTTT
CASSPWTGENTEAFF
>TRBV7-9|NA|TRBJ1-1
TGTGCCAGCAGCTTAAAAGGGACTGGGGGCACTGAAGCTTTCTTT
CASSLKGTGGTEAFF
>TRBV7-2|NA|TRBJ2-7
TGTGCCAGCAGCCCTTTCCGGGACACCCACTCCTACGAGCAGTACTTC
CASSPFRDTHSYEQYF
>TRBV4-3|TRBD1|TRBJ1-4
TGCGCCAGCAGACCCACCGGGACAGGGAATGAAAAACTGTTTTTT
CASRPTGTGNEKLFF
>TRBV5-1|TRBD2|TRBJ2-1
TGCGCCAGCAGCGCCTCCGGGACTAGTACGTACAATGAGCAGTTCTTC
CASSASGTSTYNEQFF
>TRBV2|NA|TRBJ1-2
TGTGCCAGCAGCCAGAGCCGGGTTGGCTATGGCTACACCTTC
CASSQSRVGYGYTF
>TRBV10-3|NA|TRBJ1-1
TGTGCCATCAGAGAGCGGACAGCTGCCGAAGCTTTCTTT
CAIRERTAAEAFF
>TRBV18|TRBD1|TRBJ2-5
TGTGCCAGCTCGTCGGAAACTGCCGGGACAGGGGACGAGACCCAGTACTTC
CASSSETAGTGDETQYF
>TRBV7-2|NA|TRBJ2-1
TGTGCCAGCAGCCTCCCCTACAATGAGCAGTTCTTC
CASSLPYNEQFF
>TRBV6-1|TRBD1|TRBJ1-2
TGTGCCAGCAGTGAATCACCAGGGGGACAATACTATGGCTACACCTTC
CASSESPGGQYYGYTF
>TRBV9|TRBD2|TRBJ2-1
TGTGCCAGCAGCGCGGGACTAGCGGGGGCCTACAATGAGCAGTTCTTC
CASSAGLAGAYNEQFF
>TRBV7-9|TRBD2|TRBJ2-5
TGTGCCAGCAGCCCGGGACTAGCGGGAGGGTGGGAGACCCAGTACTTC
CASSPGLAGGWETQYF
>TRBV15|NA|TRBJ2-4
TGTGCCACCAGCAGAGGTGACGCACCGGGAATTCAGTACTTC
CATSRGDAPGIQYF